This TCR beta chain came from a study of control samples from healthy donors and cancer patients. J lost 2 bases, V lost 4 bases, and 7 bases had no gene match. CDR1 and CDR2 (germline): SEHNR, FQNEAQ (reference sequence). This CDR3 comprises 15 residues. The method was immunoSEQ multiplex PCR; TCRdb's version includes in-frame clones alone and lacks a portion of them. The sample includes about 73,000 clones, roughly nine tenths seen only once; the top ten take around 3.8%. This sequence originates from a woman in her 50s in good health. The sample was blood. The rearrangement joins TRBV7-9 to TRBJ1-1, with 7 bases lining up with TRBD1. CDR3 coding DNA: TGTGCCAGCAGCTCTCCGGGACAGATAAACACTGAAGCTTTCTTT. Translating gives CASSSPGQINTEAFF.